A single sample gave rise to the 21 T cell receptor beta chains below, sequenced in a study of T cells in Graves' hyperthyroidism and ophthalmopathy. Researchers took RNA transcripts and amplified the TCR beta CDR3 regions from them. First-round RT-PCR with HTBI primers amplified the TCR CDR3 region. MiXCR was run by TCRdb on the multiplex PCR reads, yielding one entry per CDR3 protein. The table includes almost 600,000 distinct CDR3 sequences, roughly 14% detected once. The sample taken for sequencing was blood. Receptors originate from a woman aged 30 to 39 with Graves' hyperthyroidism that later progressed to Graves' ophthalmopathy.

This clonotype was counted at least ten times. V and J are TRBV5-1 and TRBJ2-2, with D maybe TRBD1 (6 bases). Trimming stripped 0 bases from V and 4 bases from J, with 22 bases between. The CDR3 is made up of 19 amino acids. In germline, CDR1 is SGHRS, CDR2 YFSETQ. CDR3 amino acids: CASSLGYRDLKMITGELFF. The CDR3 nucleotides are TGCGCCAGCAGCTTGGGGTACAGGGACCTTAAGATGATCACCGGGGAGCTGTTTTTT.

This clonotype was found many times. The genes are TRBV7-3 and TRBJ2-1; D is tentatively TRBD1 or TRBD2 (5 bases each). Germline assignment: CDR1 SGHTA and CDR2 FQGTGA. Trimming removed 0 bases at V and 6 bases at J, with 12 bases between. The CDR3 runs 15 residues. As DNA, the CDR3 is TGTGCCAGCAGCTTAACGGGGACCGGGATCAATGAGCAGTTCTTC. Translation: CASSLTGTGINEQFF.

This clonotype appeared many times. The rearrangement uses TRBV7-8 and TRBJ1-5, with D tentatively TRBD1 (5 bases). Germline V gene data show CDR1 as SGHVS and CDR2 as FQNEAQ. CDR3 length equals 17 residues. V dropped 7 bases and J dropped 3 bases, with 22 bases sitting between them. The CDR3 spells CASIREGMGLFNQPQHF. The CDR3 coding sequence is TGTGCCAGCATCAGAGAGGGGATGGGCCTCTTCAATCAGCCCCAGCATTTT.

The sample holds many counts of this clonotype. V and J are TRBV6-1 and TRBJ1-1; no clear D. Trimming left V 0 bases short and J 6 bases short, with 8 bases between. The germline gives CDR1 MNHNS, CDR2 SASEGT. The CDR3 has 13 residues. In DNA, the CDR3 is TGTGCCAGCAGTGAAGCGCGAGAGTCTGAAGCTTTCTTT. Translating gives CASSEARESEAFF.

This clonotype was detected many times. The J gene is TRBJ1-2, the V gene TRBV27; the D is unclear. The V and J ends lost 5 bases and 6 bases respectively, with 10 bases between them. Germline loops: CDR1 MNHEY, CDR2 SMNVEV (reference sequence). This CDR3 has 12 amino acids. The CDR3 region has the DNA TGTGCCAGCAGTAATAATAGGCATGGCTACACCTTC. This codes for CASSNNRHGYTF.

This clonotype was seen at least ten times. The CDR3 reads CASSLNPSADYGYTF. DNA of the CDR3: TGTGCCAGCAGCTTAAACCCCAGCGCCGACTATGGCTACACCTTC. V gene TRBV7-3 combines with J gene TRBJ1-2; no clear D gene. V lost 1 base, J lost 3 bases, and 12 bases lay in between. The CDR3 totals 15 residues. Germline loops: CDR1 SGHTA, CDR2 FQGTGA.

In this sample, this clonotype turned up many times. The chain joins TRBV7-2 to TRBJ2-2; D is unclear. From germline, CDR1 is SGHTA and CDR2 FQGNSA. This CDR3 is built from 15 residues. The ends were cut back, 5 bases at V and 6 bases at J, with 16 bases in the middle. DNA for the CDR3: TGTGCCAGCAGCCCGTACTTCCAAGACGCCGGGGAGCTGTTTTTT. This gives the protein CASSPYFQDAGELFF.

This clonotype was observed at least ten times. The chain carries TRBV5-5 and TRBJ1-1, with D perhaps TRBD1 (5 bases). This CDR3 is 14 amino acids long. The ends were cut back, 4 bases at V and 0 bases at J, with 10 bases in the middle. CDR1 and CDR2 from the germline V gene are SGHKS and YYEKEE (reference sequence). In DNA, the CDR3 is TGTGCCAGCAGCATTGGACATCTGAACACTGAAGCTTTCTTT. This codes for CASSIGHLNTEAFF. Looking up the rest from reference TRBV5-5 and TRBJ1-1 gives the full variable domain: DAGVTQSPTHLIKTRGQQVTLRCSPISGHKSVSWYQQVLGQGPQFIFQYYEKEERGRGNFPDRFSARQFPNYSSELNVNALLLGDSALYLCASSIGHLNTEAFFGQGTRLTVV.

This clonotype was recorded a few times. A junction boundary mismatches the germline segment, possibly from a read error. The genes are TRBV6-1 and TRBJ1-5; 7 bases are shared with TRBD1. Germline CDR1 and CDR2: MNHNS and SASEGT. The CDR3 is made up of 11 amino acids. DNA for the CDR3: TGTGCCAGCACCCAGGGGGAAAGGGGATATTTT. Amino acids: CASTQGERGYF.

This clonotype was counted a few times. This sequence joins TRBV24-1 and TRBJ2-2, with D perhaps being TRBD1 or TRBD2 (5 bases each). CDR3 length: 16 amino acids. Trimming shortened V by 5 bases and J by 4 bases, and 16 bases separated the two germline ends. The germline V gene has CDR1 KGHDR and CDR2 SFDVKD. CDR3 in DNA: TGTGCCACCAGTGGTGCCTTTGGGGCGGGCACCGGGGAGCTGTTTTTT. This sequence encodes CATSGAFGAGTGELFF.

This clonotype has ten or more counts. The chain joins TRBV24-1 to TRBJ1-1, with D possibly TRBD1 on 6 matching bases. CDR1 and CDR2 (germline): KGHDR, SFDVKD. The V end was cut by 5 bases, the J end by 5 bases, with 11 bases between. CDR3 length: 13 residues. CDR3 protein: CATSGGQGTEAFF. Here the CDR3 DNA reads TGTGCCACCAGTGGGGGGCAGGGTACTGAAGCTTTCTTT.

This clonotype was observed at least ten times. The rearrangement joins TRBV12-3 or TRBV12-4 to TRBJ2-5; 8 positions agree with TRBD1. The CDR3 length is 15 residues. After removal of 3 bases from V and 2 bases from J, the junction contained 5 bases not matched to a gene. In DNA form, the CDR3 reads TGTGCCAGCAGTTTCGGGACAGGAATTCAAGAGACCCAGTACTTC. Translated, it gives CASSFGTGIQETQYF.

The table lists this clonotype with a few counts. At one of its ends the junction is not consistent with the germline gene, which may arise from a read error. The chain recombines TRBV4-1 with TRBJ1-1; 7 bases match TRBD1. The CDR3 covers 15 residues. Germline V lookup: CDR1 MGHRA, CDR2 YSYEKL. The CDR3 region has the DNA TGCGCCAGCAGCTTTCCCAGGGGGGAGAACACTGAAGCTTCCTTT. It yields the protein CASSFPRGENTEASF.

The chain joins TRBV29-1 to TRBJ1-1; D possibly corresponds to TRBD1 (6 bases). Trimming cost V 6 bases and J 3 bases, with 11 bases left between them. The CDR3 loop spans 12 amino acids. Germline values: CDR1 SQVTM, CDR2 ANQGSEA. Written as DNA, the CDR3 is TGCAGCGTAGGCGGACAGTACACTGAAGCTTTCTTT. Encoded protein: CSVGGQYTEAFF. The full variable domain, its missing parts supplied by reference TRBV29-1 and TRBJ1-1, is SAVISQKPSRDICQRGTSLTIQCQVDSQVTMMFWYRQQPGQSLTLIATANQGSEATYESGFVIDKFPISRPNLTFSTLTVSNMSPEDSSIYLCSVGGQYTEAFFGQGTRLTVV.

This clonotype was seen ten or more times. V usage is TRBV28 and J usage is TRBJ1-1; D possibly corresponds to TRBD1 (6 bases). The CDR3 length is 14 residues. V lost 6 bases to trimming and J lost 5 bases, with 16 bases between them. Germline CDR1 and CDR2: MDHEN and SYDVKM. CDR3 residues: CASSLDRGGTEAFF. The CDR3 bases are TGTGCCAGCAGCTTAGACAGAGGGGGAACTGAAGCTTTCTTT.

This clonotype showed up many times. The V and J genes are TRBV20-1 and TRBJ1-2; 12 nucleotides match TRBD1. Per the germline V gene, CDR1 is DFQATT and CDR2 is SNEGSKA (reference sequence). Losses at the gene ends were 0 bases for V and 4 bases for J; bases not matched to a gene: 18. The CDR3 has 20 amino acids. CDR3 nucleotides: TGCAGTGCTAGAGATCGATCCGCTGGGACAGGGGGCCTTTTACTCTATGGCTACACCTTC. This translates into CSARDRSAGTGGLLLYGYTF.

This clonotype was detected ten times or more. This rearrangement joins TRBV12-3 or TRBV12-4 to TRBJ2-5; 9 bases fit TRBD2. V lost 4 bases, J lost 5 bases, and 5 bases stayed unmatched. The CDR3 consists of 14 residues. The chain's CDR3 is CASSSREGRETQYF. CDR3 sequence (DNA): TGTGCCAGCAGTTCGCGGGAGGGCCGGGAGACCCAGTACTTC.

This clonotype was observed at least ten times. The rearrangement links TRBV7-3 to TRBJ2-3; D remains ambiguous. V was shortened by 2 bases and J by 0 bases, with 24 bases between the two germline ends. Germline-derived CDR1 and CDR2 are SGHTA and FQGTGA. The CDR3 totals 20 residues. CDR3 nucleotide sequence: TGTGCCAGCAGCTTAGATCGTGACTTCACCGCCTTCCCTAGCACAGATACGCAGTATTTT. Its translation: CASSLDRDFTAFPSTDTQYF.

This clonotype was seen a handful of times. V is TRBV6-2 or TRBV6-3 and J is TRBJ1-5, with 7 bases lining up with TRBD1. V shed 0 bases, J shed 7 bases, and the junction held 21 bases outside the gene matches. CDR1 is MNHEY and CDR2 is SVGEGT in the germline V gene. The CDR3 length is 20 residues. CDR3: CASSYSDGVGGRGGIQPQHF. The CDR3 coding sequence is TGTGCCAGCAGTTACTCAGATGGGGTGGGGGGCAGGGGGGGAATCCAGCCCCAGCATTTT.

This clonotype was seen more than once but under ten times. The V and J genes are TRBV24-1 and TRBJ2-7, with unresolved D. This CDR3 is built from 13 residues. Trimming removed 6 bases at V and 1 base at J, with 9 bases between. The germline gives CDR1 KGHDR, CDR2 SFDVKD. CDR3: CATSRPASYEQYF. The CDR3 nucleotides are TGTGCCACCAGTCGGCCAGCGTCCTACGAGCAGTACTTC.

The chain is built from TRBV5-1 and TRBJ2-1, with D unresolved. V gave up 4 bases and J gave up 5 bases, with 10 bases separating them. The CDR3 has 13 residues. Germline V gene lookup returns CDR1 SGHRS and CDR2 YFSETQ. This chain's CDR3 is CASSQVLHNEQFF. DNA of the CDR3: TGCGCCAGCAGCCAAGTTCTTCACAATGAGCAGTTCTTC.